This TCR beta chain was identified during a study of T-cell memory formation after mild COVID-19. About the study: Largely, TCR clusters stayed within a single donor.

TCRdb fed the 5' RACE reads into MiXCR, producing one record per CDR3 protein. The table has some 330,000 distinct CDR3 sequences, over 20% seen once. Turning to this clonotype: Antigen: not known.

Study findings and constraints: Whether second-wave clones peaking at day 37 were SARS-CoV-2 specific went unconfirmed. Clones contracting across day 15 to 85 had a balanced CD4/CD8 profile; later expanding clones leaned CD4+.

The clonotype was recovered from an adult woman who had mild COVID-19 (a few samples of this study predate the infection). Cell type and time point are not known. Input material: PBMCs or a T cell subset sorted from them (not recorded which).

CDR3 amino acids: CASVSGQPNEQFF. The CDR3 DNA is TGTGCCAGCGTAAGCGGGCAGCCCAATGAGCAGTTCTTC. This sequence joins TRBV12-3 or TRBV12-4 and TRBJ2-1; D possibly corresponds to TRBD2 (6 bases). The V gene lost 8 bases and the J gene lost 6 bases, with 14 bases spanning the gap. The length of the CDR3 is 13 residues.